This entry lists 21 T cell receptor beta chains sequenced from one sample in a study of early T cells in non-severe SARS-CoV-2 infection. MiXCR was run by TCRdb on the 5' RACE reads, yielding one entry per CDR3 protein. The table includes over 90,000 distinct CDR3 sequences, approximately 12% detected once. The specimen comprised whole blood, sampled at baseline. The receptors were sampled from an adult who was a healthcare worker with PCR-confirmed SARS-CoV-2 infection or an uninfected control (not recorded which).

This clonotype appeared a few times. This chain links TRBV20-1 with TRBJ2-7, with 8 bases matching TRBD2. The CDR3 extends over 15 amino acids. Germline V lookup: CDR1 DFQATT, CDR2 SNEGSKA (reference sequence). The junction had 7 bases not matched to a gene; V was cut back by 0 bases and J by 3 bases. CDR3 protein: CSARDPLADFYEQYF. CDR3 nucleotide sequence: TGCAGTGCTAGAGATCCACTAGCGGATTTCTACGAGCAGTACTTC.

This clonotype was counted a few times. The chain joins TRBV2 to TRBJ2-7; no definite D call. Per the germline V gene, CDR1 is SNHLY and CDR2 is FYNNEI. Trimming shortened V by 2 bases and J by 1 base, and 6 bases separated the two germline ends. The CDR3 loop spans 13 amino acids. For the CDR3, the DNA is TGTGCCAGCAGTGAACTCCGGTCCTACGAGCAGTACTTC. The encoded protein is CASSELRSYEQYF. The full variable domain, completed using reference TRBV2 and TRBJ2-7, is EPEVTQTPSHQVTQMGQEVILRCVPISNHLYFYWYRQILGQKVEFLVSFYNNEISEKSEIFDDQFSVERPDGSNFTLKIRSTKLEDSAMYFCASSELRSYEQYFGPGTRLTVT.

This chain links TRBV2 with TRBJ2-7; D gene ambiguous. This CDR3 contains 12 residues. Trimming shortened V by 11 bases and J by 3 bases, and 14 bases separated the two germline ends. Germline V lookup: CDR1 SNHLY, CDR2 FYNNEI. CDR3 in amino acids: CAVNRPLYEQYF. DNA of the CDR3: TGTGCCGTAAACCGGCCTCTCTACGAGCAGTACTTC. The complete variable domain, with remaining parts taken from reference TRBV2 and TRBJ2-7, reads EPEVTQTPSHQVTQMGQEVILRCVPISNHLYFYWYRQILGQKVEFLVSFYNNEISEKSEIFDDQFSVERPDGSNFTLKIRSTKLEDSAMYFCAVNRPLYEQYFGPGTRLTVT.

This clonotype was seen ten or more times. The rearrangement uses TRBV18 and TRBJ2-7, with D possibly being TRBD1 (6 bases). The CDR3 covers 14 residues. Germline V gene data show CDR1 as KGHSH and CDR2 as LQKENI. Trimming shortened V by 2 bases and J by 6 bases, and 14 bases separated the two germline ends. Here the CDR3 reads CASSPSSGRGEQYF. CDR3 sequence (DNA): TGTGCCAGCTCACCATCCTCTGGCAGGGGCGAGCAGTACTTC.

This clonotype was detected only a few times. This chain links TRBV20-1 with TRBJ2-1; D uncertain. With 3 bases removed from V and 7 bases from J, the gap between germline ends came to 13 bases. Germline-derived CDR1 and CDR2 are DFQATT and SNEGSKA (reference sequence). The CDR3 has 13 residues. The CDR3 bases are TGCAGTGCTAGGGATGCTCCCCCTAATGAGCAGTTCTTC. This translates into CSARDAPPNEQFF.

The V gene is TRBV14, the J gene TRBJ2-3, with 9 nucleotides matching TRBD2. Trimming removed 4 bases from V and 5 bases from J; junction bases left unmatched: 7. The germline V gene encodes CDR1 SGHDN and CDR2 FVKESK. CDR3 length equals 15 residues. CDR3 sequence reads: CASSRTSVREDTQYF. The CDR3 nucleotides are TGTGCCAGCAGCCGGACTAGCGTTAGGGAAGATACGCAGTATTTT. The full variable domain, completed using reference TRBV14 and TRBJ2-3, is EAGVTQFPSHSVIEKGQTVTLRCDPISGHDNLYWYRRVMGKEIKFLLHFVKESKQDESGMPNNRFLAERTGGTYSTLKVQPAELEDSGVYFCASSRTSVREDTQYFGPGTRLTVL.

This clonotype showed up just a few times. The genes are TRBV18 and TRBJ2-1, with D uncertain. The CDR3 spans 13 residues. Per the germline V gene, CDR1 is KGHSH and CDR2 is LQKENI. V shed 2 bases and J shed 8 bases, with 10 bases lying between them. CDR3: CASSPAGVHEQFF. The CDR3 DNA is TGTGCCAGCTCACCAGCCGGAGTGCATGAGCAGTTCTTC. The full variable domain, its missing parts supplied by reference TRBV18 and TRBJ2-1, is NAGVMQNPRHLVRRRGQEARLRCSPMKGHSHVYWYRQLPEEGLKFMVYLQKENIIDESGMPKERFSAEFPKEGPSILRIQQVVRGDSAAYFCASSPAGVHEQFFGPGTRLTVL.

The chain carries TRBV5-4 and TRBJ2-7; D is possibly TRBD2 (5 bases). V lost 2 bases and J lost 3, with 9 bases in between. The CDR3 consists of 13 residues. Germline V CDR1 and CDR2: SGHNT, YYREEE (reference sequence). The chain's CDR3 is CASSLGAVYEQYF. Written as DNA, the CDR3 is TGTGCCAGCAGCTTAGGAGCGGTCTACGAGCAGTACTTC.

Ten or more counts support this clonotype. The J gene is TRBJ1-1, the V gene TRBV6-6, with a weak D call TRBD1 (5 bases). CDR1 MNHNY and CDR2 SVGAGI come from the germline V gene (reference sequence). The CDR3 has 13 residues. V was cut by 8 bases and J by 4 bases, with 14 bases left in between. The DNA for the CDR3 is TGTGCCAGCTCCGTCAGACAGATCACTGAAGCTTTCTTT. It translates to CASSVRQITEAFF.

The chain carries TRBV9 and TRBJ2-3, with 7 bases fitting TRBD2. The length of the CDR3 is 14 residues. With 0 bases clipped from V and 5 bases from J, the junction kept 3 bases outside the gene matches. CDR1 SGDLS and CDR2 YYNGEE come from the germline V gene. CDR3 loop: CASSVGGGGDTQYF. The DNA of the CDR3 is TGTGCCAGCAGCGTAGGCGGGGGAGGAGATACGCAGTATTTT.

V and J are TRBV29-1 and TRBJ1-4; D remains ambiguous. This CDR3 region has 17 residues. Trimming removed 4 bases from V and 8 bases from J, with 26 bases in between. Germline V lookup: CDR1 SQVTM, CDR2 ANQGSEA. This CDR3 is CSVVLALGSVLREKLFF. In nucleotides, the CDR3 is TGCAGCGTTGTATTGGCCCTGGGGTCCGTCTTGAGGGAAAAACTGTTTTTT.

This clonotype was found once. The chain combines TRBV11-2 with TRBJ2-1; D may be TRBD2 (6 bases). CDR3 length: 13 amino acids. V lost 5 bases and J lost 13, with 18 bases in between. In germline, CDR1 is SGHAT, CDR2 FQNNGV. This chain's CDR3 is CASSPTEGTEQFF. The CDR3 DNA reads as TGTGCCAGCAGCCCGACGGAGGGTACTGAACAGTTCTTC.

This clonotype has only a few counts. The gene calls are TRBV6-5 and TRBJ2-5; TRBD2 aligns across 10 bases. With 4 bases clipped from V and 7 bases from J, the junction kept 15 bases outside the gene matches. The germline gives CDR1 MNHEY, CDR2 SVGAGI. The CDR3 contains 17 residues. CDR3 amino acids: CASSSTGAGGGTGTQYF. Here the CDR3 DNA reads TGTGCCAGCAGTTCCACCGGAGCGGGAGGGGGGACTGGGACCCAGTACTTC.

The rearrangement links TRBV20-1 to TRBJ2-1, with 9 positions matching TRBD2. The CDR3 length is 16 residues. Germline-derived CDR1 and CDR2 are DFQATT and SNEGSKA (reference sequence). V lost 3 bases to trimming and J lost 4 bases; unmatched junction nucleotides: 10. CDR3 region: CSASSGSHRRYNEQFF. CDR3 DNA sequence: TGCAGTGCTAGTAGCGGGAGCCACCGCAGATACAATGAGCAGTTCTTC.

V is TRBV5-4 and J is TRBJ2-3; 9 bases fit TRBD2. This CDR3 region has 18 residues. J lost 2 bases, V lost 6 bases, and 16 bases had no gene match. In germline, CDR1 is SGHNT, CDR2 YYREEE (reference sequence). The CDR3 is CASTGAGGPGAFTDTQYF. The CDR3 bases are TGTGCCAGCACGGGGGCGGGAGGGCCCGGCGCATTCACAGATACGCAGTATTTT.

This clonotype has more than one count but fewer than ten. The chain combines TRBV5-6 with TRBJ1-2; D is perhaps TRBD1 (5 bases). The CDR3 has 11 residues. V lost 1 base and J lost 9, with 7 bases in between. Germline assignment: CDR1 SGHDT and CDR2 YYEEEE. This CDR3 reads CASSLKGSYTF. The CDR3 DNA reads TGTGCCAGCAGCTTGAAGGGGAGCTACACCTTC.

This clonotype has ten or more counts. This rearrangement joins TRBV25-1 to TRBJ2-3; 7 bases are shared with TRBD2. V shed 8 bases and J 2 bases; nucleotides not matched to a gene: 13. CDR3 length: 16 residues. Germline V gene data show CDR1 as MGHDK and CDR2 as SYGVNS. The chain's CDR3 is CASRPPWTSITDTQYF. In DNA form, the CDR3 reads TGTGCCAGCCGGCCCCCGTGGACTAGTATCACAGATACGCAGTATTTT.

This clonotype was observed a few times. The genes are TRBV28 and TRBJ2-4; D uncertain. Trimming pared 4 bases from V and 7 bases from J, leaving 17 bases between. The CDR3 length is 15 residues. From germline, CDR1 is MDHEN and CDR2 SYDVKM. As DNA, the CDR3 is TGTGCCAGCAGTTCGCCGGTCCTTACGCAGAACATTCAGTACTTC. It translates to CASSSPVLTQNIQYF.

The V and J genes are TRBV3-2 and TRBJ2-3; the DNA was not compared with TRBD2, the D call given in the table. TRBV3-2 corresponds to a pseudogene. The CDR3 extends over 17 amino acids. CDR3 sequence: CASSQDKAGALADTQYF. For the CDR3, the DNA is TGTGCCAGCAGCCAAGACAAAGCGGGAGCTCTCGCAGATACGCAGTATTTT.

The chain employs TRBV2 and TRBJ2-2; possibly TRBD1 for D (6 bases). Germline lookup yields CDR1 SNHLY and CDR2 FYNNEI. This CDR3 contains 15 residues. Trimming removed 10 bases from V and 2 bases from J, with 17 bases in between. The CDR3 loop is CATLTGQRNTGELFF. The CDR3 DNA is TGTGCCACCTTAACCGGACAGAGAAACACCGGGGAGCTGTTTTTT.

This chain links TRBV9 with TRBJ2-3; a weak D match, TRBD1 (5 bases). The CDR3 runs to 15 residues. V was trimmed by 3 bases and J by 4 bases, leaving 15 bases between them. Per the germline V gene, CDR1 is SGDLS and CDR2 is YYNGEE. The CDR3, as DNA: TGTGCCAGCAGCGCATCGACAGTCGCAGCAGATACGCAGTATTTT. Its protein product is CASSASTVAADTQYF.